What follows is one T cell receptor beta chain and its context. This sample stems from a study of cytomegalovirus exposure and HLA in healthy donors. The PCR was carried out with 60 Vbeta primers and 13 Jbeta primers. Sequenced by immunoSEQ multiplex PCR; TCRdb stores in-frame clones only, minus some. The table records over 45,000 clones, 70% to 80% of them present only once. The CDR3 is made up of 12 amino acids. Germline CDR1 LGHNA, CDR2 YSLEER. V shed 4 bases and J 10 bases; nucleotides not matched to a gene: 3. The gene calls are TRBV4-3 and TRBJ1-3; 8 bases are shared with TRBD1. Sequenced: PBMCs. The TCR sequence derives from a female donor in good health and CMV-seronegative. CDR3 in amino acids: CASSLRGQTIYF. The CDR3 DNA follows: TGCGCCAGCAGCCTCAGGGGGCAGACCATATATTTT.